These 32 T cell receptor beta chains were sequenced from one sample in a study of blood T cell repertoires in COVID-19 (TCRdb year 2020). Libraries were made using the immunoSEQ multiplex PCR assay. As stored in TCRdb, this immuneACCESS dataset retains in-frame rearrangements with V and J assigned. A fraction of the clones does not appear; measured against another copy, unresolved V genes explain less than half of the discrepancy, and the remainder lacks a known reason. Counted in this sample were 160,000 or so clones; approximately 79% of them appeared once. The ten top clones hold roughly 8% of the sample. The sequenced sample consisted of peripheral blood. These receptors all stem from an older woman with COVID-19, enrolled during active disease.

A single count supports this clone. The chain is built from TRBV7-8 and TRBJ1-2; TRBD1 aligns across 9 bases. This CDR3 contains 15 residues. V lost 3 bases to trimming and J lost 8 bases; unmatched junction nucleotides: 10. Germline V gene sequence: CDR1 SGHVS, CDR2 FQNEAQ. CDR3 region: CASSFNRDRASGYTF. The DNA for the CDR3 is TGTGCCAGCAGCTTCAACCGGGACAGGGCGTCAGGCTACACCTTC.

This chain connects TRBV29-1 to TRBJ1-2, with a tentative D call TRBD1 (5 bases). Germline-derived CDR1 and CDR2 are SQVTM and ANQGSEA. The CDR3 consists of 19 residues. Trimming took off 0 bases at V and 4 bases at J, with 27 bases between the two ends. Here the CDR3 reads CSVEDQVPRGGRLFYGYTF. CDR3 DNA: TGCAGCGTTGAAGATCAGGTACCCCGGGGGGGACGGCTCTTCTATGGCTACACCTTC.

CDR3 coding DNA: TGTGCCAGCAGTTTAGGGACAGTCTCCTACGAGCAGTACTTC. Translated: CASSLGTVSYEQYF. This chain connects TRBV27 to TRBJ2-7; 7 bases are a match to TRBD1. V was clipped by 2 bases and J by 0 bases; unmatched bases: 1. The CDR3 is 14 residues long. Per germline, CDR1 MNHEY and CDR2 SMNVEV (reference sequence).

This clone is a singleton in its sample. V gene TRBV28 combines with J gene TRBJ1-2; D unclear. Germline lookup yields CDR1 MDHEN and CDR2 SYDVKM. This CDR3 is 15 amino acids long. V was clipped by 4 bases and J by 7 bases, with 19 bases between them. The CDR3 spells CASSSTPKPPSGYTF. The CDR3 DNA sequence: TGTGCCAGCAGTTCAACCCCCAAACCCCCGAGTGGCTACACCTTC.

The rearrangement joins TRBV3-1 (or the pseudogene TRBV3-2) to TRBJ2-2, with TRBD2 as a possible D gene (5 bases). Germline V gene lookup returns CDR1 LGHDT and CDR2 YNNKEL (reference sequence). V was trimmed by 6 bases and J by 3 bases, leaving 5 bases between them. The CDR3 is 12 amino acids. CDR3 region: CASRRDTGELFF. CDR3 nucleotides: TGTGCCAGCAGGAGGGACACCGGGGAGCTGTTTTTT.

CDR3 bases: TGTGCCAGCCTACCTGGGGAGTCGGGAGAGCAGTACTTC. Residues: CASLPGESGEQYF. This rearrangement joins TRBV2 to TRBJ2-7; possibly TRBD2 for D (5 bases). CDR3 length: 13 residues. Germline CDR1 SNHLY, CDR2 FYNNEI. The V end was cut by 8 bases, the J end by 7 bases, with 18 bases between. The whole variable domain, remainder taken from reference TRBV2 and TRBJ2-7, is EPEVTQTPSHQVTQMGQEVILRCVPISNHLYFYWYRQILGQKVEFLVSFYNNEISEKSEIFDDQFSVERPDGSNFTLKIRSTKLEDSAMYFCASLPGESGEQYFGPGTRLTVT.

This clone came up a few times. The J gene is TRBJ1-5, the V gene TRBV28, with 8 bases identical to TRBD1. CDR3 size: 18 residues. CDR1 and CDR2 from the germline V gene are MDHEN and SYDVKM. The V gene end was trimmed by 4 bases and the J gene end by 0 bases; junction bases not matched to a gene: 11. CDR3 sequence (DNA): TGTGCCAGCAGTTCGACCCGGGACAGGTTCCGTAGCAATCAGCCCCAGCATTTT. This sequence encodes CASSSTRDRFRSNQPQHF.

This clone was seen a handful of times. The chain uses TRBV19 and TRBJ1-3; D is ambiguous. V lost 8 bases, J lost 0 bases, and 8 bases lay in between. This CDR3 is 13 amino acids long. Per the germline V gene, CDR1 is LNHDA and CDR2 is SQIVND (reference sequence). The CDR3 region is CASQWSSGNTIYF. CDR3 nucleotide sequence: TGTGCCAGTCAGTGGAGCTCTGGAAACACCATATATTTT.

This clone was counted between two and nine times. This chain connects TRBV6-5 to TRBJ1-1; D is unclear. The CDR3 covers 14 residues. Germline V gene sequence: CDR1 MNHEY, CDR2 SVGAGI. The V and J ends lost 4 bases and 11 bases respectively, with 20 bases between them. This chain's CDR3 is CASSLAGSPNGAFF. CDR3 coding DNA: TGTGCCAGCAGTTTAGCGGGGTCCCCCAATGGGGCTTTCTTT.

CDR3 nucleotide sequence: TGTGCCAGTAGGGAGGGAGGGCCCGGTCCCGCGCAGTATTTT. Encoded protein: CASREGGPGPAQYF. The rearrangement joins TRBV19 to TRBJ2-3; the match to TRBD2 covers 7 bases. Trimming removed 6 bases from V and 10 bases from J; junction bases left unmatched: 13. The CDR3 extends over 14 amino acids. Germline assignment: CDR1 LNHDA and CDR2 SQIVND (reference sequence).

The V call is TRBV18, the J call TRBJ1-4; maybe TRBD1 (6 bases). Per the germline V gene, CDR1 is KGHSH and CDR2 is LQKENI. This CDR3 has 15 residues. V gave up 0 bases and J gave up 7 bases, with 12 bases separating them. The CDR3 is CASSPPAQGGEKLFF. The CDR3 region has the DNA TGTGCCAGCTCACCACCGGCCCAAGGGGGTGAAAAACTGTTTTTT.

The chain links TRBV5-1 to TRBJ1-2, with 7 bases aligning to TRBD1. The CDR3 has 14 amino acids. Per the germline V gene, CDR1 is SGHRS and CDR2 is YFSETQ. V dropped 2 bases and J dropped 6; count of bases not matched to a gene: 7. The CDR3 bases are TGCGCCAGCAGCTTCGCACAGGGGTGGGATGGCTACACCTTC. Translated: CASSFAQGWDGYTF.

This rearrangement joins TRBV28 to TRBJ1-2, with TRBD1 as a possible D gene (6 bases). V was pared by 5 bases and J by 0 bases, with 28 bases between. Germline V gives CDR1 MDHEN, CDR2 SYDVKM. The CDR3 length is 20 residues. In nucleotides, the CDR3 is TGTGCCAGCAGTCTACAACGACAGGACCCCAACGGGCTTCCTAACTATGGCTACACCTTC. It specifies CASSLQRQDPNGLPNYGYTF.

At least ten counts were recorded for this clone. The rearrangement links TRBV7-2 to TRBJ2-5; TRBD2 might be the D (6 bases). There are 14 residues in the CDR3. CDR1 is SGHTA, CDR2 FQGNSA, per germline. Trimming removed 1 base from V and 1 base from J, with 7 bases in between. The CDR3 coding sequence is TGTGCCAGCAGCTTAGTAGCGGCCCAAGAGACCCAGTACTTC. Translation gives CASSLVAAQETQYF.

The V and J genes are TRBV24-1 and TRBJ2-4; D remains unclear. The ends were cut back, 4 bases at V and 7 bases at J, with 7 bases in the middle. The CDR3 has 12 residues. The V gene's germline CDR1 is KGHDR and CDR2 SFDVKD. The CDR3 DNA sequence: TGTGCCACCAGTGACCCTAGTAACATTCAGTACTTC. Its protein product is CATSDPSNIQYF.

This clone was recorded at least ten times. This rearrangement joins TRBV3-1 (or the pseudogene TRBV3-2) to TRBJ1-2, with unresolved D. This CDR3 has 13 residues. CDR1 is LGHDT, CDR2 YNNKEL, per germline (reference sequence). The germline V and J ends were trimmed by 1 base and 0 bases, with 3 bases remaining between them. CDR3 sequence: CASSQAANYGYTF. The CDR3 DNA follows: TGTGCCAGCAGCCAAGCTGCTAACTATGGCTACACCTTC.

The chain employs TRBV7-2 and TRBJ2-5, with 8 bases that match TRBD1. CDR3 size: 14 residues. The germline CDR1 and CDR2 sequences are SGHTA and FQGNSA. V shed 4 bases, J shed 5 bases, and the junction held 6 bases outside the gene matches. The CDR3 DNA sequence: TGTGCCAGCAGCTCAGGACAGGGTACGGAGACCCAGTACTTC. This codes for CASSSGQGTETQYF.

The J gene is TRBJ1-1, the V gene TRBV5-1; D might be TRBD1 (6 bases). Trimming removed 4 bases at V and 4 bases at J, with 14 bases between. The CDR3 runs 14 residues. CDR1 SGHRS and CDR2 YFSETQ come from the germline V gene. CDR3 nucleotide sequence: TGCGCCAGCAGCGGAACAGGGTTTCCCACTGAAGCTTTCTTT. Protein product: CASSGTGFPTEAFF.

The chain recombines TRBV2 with TRBJ1-5; perhaps TRBD1 as D (6 bases). Trimming took 4 bases from V and 4 from J, leaving 11 bases between them. The CDR3 covers 14 residues. Germline V lookup: CDR1 SNHLY, CDR2 FYNNEI. The CDR3 is CASSAIQGNQPQHF. For the CDR3, the DNA is TGTGCCAGCAGTGCGATACAGGGAAATCAGCCCCAGCATTTT.

V gene TRBV28 combines with J gene TRBJ1-1; D remains ambiguous. The CDR3 sequence is 16 residues long. The V end lost 8 bases, the J end lost 1 base, and 20 bases lay between the germline ends. Germline loops: CDR1 MDHEN, CDR2 SYDVKM. As DNA, the CDR3 is TGTGCCAGCTCCTTCCCGGGGAACCAAGGGAACACTGAAGCTTTCTTT. It is translated as CASSFPGNQGNTEAFF.

V usage is TRBV19 and J usage is TRBJ1-2; a possible D gene is TRBD1 (6 bases). The CDR3 length is 16 residues. The V gene's germline CDR1 is LNHDA and CDR2 SQIVND (reference sequence). V was cut by 1 base and J by 1 base, with 13 bases left in between. CDR3 DNA sequence: TGTGCCAGTAGTATAGCCCTTGGACAGCTTAACTATGGCTACACCTTC. Translation: CASSIALGQLNYGYTF.

The J gene is TRBJ1-1, the V gene TRBV7-8; possibly TRBD1 for D (6 bases). This CDR3 is 13 amino acids long. Trimming shortened V by 6 bases and J by 6 bases, and 14 bases separated the two germline ends. Germline V gene lookup returns CDR1 SGHVS and CDR2 FQNEAQ. For the CDR3, the DNA is TGTGCCAGCAGAGGGACACTGGGGGCTGAAGCTTTCTTT. As protein: CASRGTLGAEAFF.

A few counts support this clone. This chain links TRBV24-1 with TRBJ1-5; a possible D gene is TRBD1 (5 bases). Germline assignment: CDR1 KGHDR and CDR2 SFDVKD. V was clipped by 3 bases and J by 3 bases, with 14 bases between them. This CDR3 comprises 16 residues. The CDR3 DNA is TGTGCCACCAGTGATCCTGCCCGGGGGGACAATCAGCCCCAGCATTTT. Amino acids: CATSDPARGDNQPQHF.

The chain joins TRBV24-1 to TRBJ1-5; unclear D gene. Germline lookup yields CDR1 KGHDR and CDR2 SFDVKD. Deletions cut 5 bases from V and 0 bases from J, with 13 bases between. The CDR3 contains 16 residues. This chain's CDR3 is CATSGAGKSSNQPQHF. Here the CDR3 DNA reads TGTGCCACCAGTGGTGCAGGAAAATCTAGCAATCAGCCCCAGCATTTT.

This clone was observed once. The chain carries TRBV5-1 and TRBJ1-1; 7 bases are a match to TRBD1. CDR1 is SGHRS and CDR2 is YFSETQ in the germline V gene. This CDR3 is 15 amino acids long. J lost 0 bases, V lost 3 bases, and 5 bases had no gene match. CDR3 sequence (DNA): TGCGCCAGCAGCTGGGACAGAGGCATGAACACTGAAGCTTTCTTT. It yields the protein CASSWDRGMNTEAFF. The full variable domain, completed using reference TRBV5-1 and TRBJ1-1, is KAGVTQTPRYLIKTRGQQVTLSCSPISGHRSVSWYQQTPGQGLQFLFEYFSETQRNKGNFPGRFSGRQFSNSRSEMNVSTLELGDSALYLCASSWDRGMNTEAFFGQGTRLTVV.

This clone is a singleton in its sample. The chain recombines TRBV11-2 with TRBJ2-7, with 8 nucleotides matching TRBD1. The germline CDR1 and CDR2 sequences are SGHAT and FQNNGV. Germline trimming cut 5 bases from V and 3 bases from J; bases unmatched to any gene: 12. The CDR3 contains 16 residues. The CDR3 loop reads CASSTRTGPFFYEQYF. CDR3 coding DNA: TGTGCCAGCAGCACCCGGACAGGGCCCTTTTTCTACGAGCAGTACTTC.

The chain employs TRBV10-3 and TRBJ1-2; TRBD1 agrees at 12 bases. Germline V lookup: CDR1 ENHRY, CDR2 SYGVKD. CDR3 length equals 17 residues. V gave up 6 bases and J gave up 6 bases; unmatched junction bases: 14. The CDR3 spells CAIRRPGQGALTHGYTF. DNA of the CDR3: TGTGCCATCAGGAGGCCGGGACAGGGGGCGCTGACCCATGGCTACACCTTC.

The chain combines TRBV24-1 with TRBJ2-3; tentative D call: TRBD1 (6 bases). Germline V gene data show CDR1 as KGHDR and CDR2 as SFDVKD. V dropped 2 bases and J dropped 4 bases, with 12 bases sitting between them. This CDR3 contains 15 residues. CDR3 sequence (DNA): TGTGCCACCAGTGATTCCGGTGCAGGGGCAGATACGCAGTATTTT. It yields the protein CATSDSGAGADTQYF.

The rearrangement uses TRBV7-8 and TRBJ1-2; TRBD1 aligns across 8 bases. V dropped 5 bases and J dropped 7; count of bases not matched to a gene: 6. The CDR3 totals 13 residues. The germline V gene encodes CDR1 SGHVS and CDR2 FQNEAQ. CDR3 protein: CASSREQGAGYTF. CDR3 DNA: TGTGCCAGCAGCCGAGAGCAGGGGGCTGGCTACACCTTC.

This chain uses TRBV3-1 (or the pseudogene TRBV3-2) with TRBJ1-6, with D uncertain. In germline, CDR1 is LGHDT, CDR2 YNNKEL (reference sequence). This CDR3 contains 13 residues. The V gene lost 4 bases and the J gene lost 10 bases, with 11 bases spanning the gap. Written as DNA, the CDR3 is TGTGCCAGCAGCCTCGGTGCGGGCTCACCCCTCCACTTT. It codes for CASSLGAGSPLHF.

V is TRBV10-3 and J is TRBJ1-3, with D uncertain. The CDR3 has 13 amino acids. Germline V gene sequence: CDR1 ENHRY, CDR2 SYGVKD. Between the trimmed V and J ends, which lost 6 bases and 4 bases, there was a span of 10 bases. Here the CDR3 DNA reads TGTGCCATCAGCCTTGAAGCCGGAAACACCATATATTTT. The encoded protein is CAISLEAGNTIYF.

This clone is a singleton in its sample. The chain employs TRBV24-1 and TRBJ2-7; 11 bases are a match to TRBD2. J was trimmed by 0 bases and V by 5 bases; bases with no gene match: 8. Germline assignment: CDR1 KGHDR and CDR2 SFDVKD. The CDR3 runs to 17 residues. This CDR3 is CATSALGTSGSSYEQYF. Written as DNA, the CDR3 is TGTGCCACCAGTGCCTTGGGAACTAGCGGGAGCTCCTACGAGCAGTACTTC.